The sequence of this T cell receptor (beta chain) was determined in a study of T cell responses to AZD1222 COVID-19 vaccine. The study's findings and limits: Sampled repertoires all dated from after the peak T cell response.

Assay used: immunoSEQ multiplex PCR; TCRdb lists only in-frame clones, some missing. The data hold approximately 140,000 clones, with 92% observed a single time. Trimming shortened V by 1 base and J by 4 bases, and 10 bases separated the two germline ends. The germline CDR1 and CDR2 sequences are MNHNS and SASEGT. The CDR3 length is 14 residues. Details on this clone: Its specificity is unknown.

This chain links TRBV6-1 with TRBJ1-2; TRBD1 might be the D (5 bases). The material sequenced was peripheral blood, taken 28 days after the second AZD1222 dose. The clonotype was recovered from an adult who received the AZD1222 COVID-19 vaccine. CDR3 in DNA: TGTGCCAGCAGTGAAGGGGGCGGCGGCTATGGCTACACCTTC. It yields the protein CASSEGGGGYGYTF.